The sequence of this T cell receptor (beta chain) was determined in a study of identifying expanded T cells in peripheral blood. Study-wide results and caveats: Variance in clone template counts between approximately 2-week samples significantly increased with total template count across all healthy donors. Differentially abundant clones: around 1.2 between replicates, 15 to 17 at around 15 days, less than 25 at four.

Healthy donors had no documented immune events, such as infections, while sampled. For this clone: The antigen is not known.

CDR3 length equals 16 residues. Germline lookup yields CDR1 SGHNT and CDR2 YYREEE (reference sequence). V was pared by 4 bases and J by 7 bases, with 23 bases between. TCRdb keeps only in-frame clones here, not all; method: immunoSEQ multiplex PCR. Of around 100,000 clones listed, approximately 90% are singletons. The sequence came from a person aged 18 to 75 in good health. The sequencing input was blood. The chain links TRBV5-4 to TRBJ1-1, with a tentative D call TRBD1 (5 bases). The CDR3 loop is CASSPLSGNVQGEAFF. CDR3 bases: TGTGCCAGCAGCCCTTTATCCGGCAACGTCCAGGGTGAAGCTTTCTTT.